This entry describes one TCR beta chain. This sample is part of a study of CD8 T cells in Susac syndrome. An input of 0.5 to 1 ug of RNA was subjected to reverse transcription using random hexamers. It was immunoSEQ multiplex PCR that amplified TCR beta CDR3 across 54 Vbeta and 13 Jbeta. TCRdb independently ran MiXCR on the immunoSEQ multiplex PCR reads; one entry per CDR3 protein. Found here are a few hundred thousand distinct CDR3 sequences, more than 85% of them singletons; the top ten hold around 0.08%. The CDR3 consists of 15 residues. Germline V gives CDR1 SNHLY, CDR2 FYNNEI. The trim removed 3 bases at V and 5 bases at J, leaving 7 bases unmatched. The multiple sclerosis control group was made up of treatment-naive patients with stable or active relapsing-remitting disease.

The receptor comes from a human donor with multiple sclerosis. The chain joins TRBV2 to TRBJ2-5; 9 positions agree with TRBD2. The sequenced material came from CD4+ T cells from PBMCs. CDR3 in DNA: TGTGCCAGCAGTGACGAAGCGGGGGGCTGGGAGACCCAGTACTTC. Residues: CASSDEAGGWETQYF.